A single sample gave rise to the 27 T cell receptor beta chains below, sequenced in a study of T-cell reconstitution after alpha-beta-depleted transplantation in children. This sample's TCRbeta library carried unique molecular identifier barcodes. From the PCR reads, TCRdb called clonotypes with MiXCR, one entry per CDR3 protein. The sample lists a few hundred thousand distinct CDR3 sequences; about a tenth were seen once. This specimen consisted of PBMCs from the stem cell graft donor, obtained from the stem cell graft. The receptor set was obtained from a human donor who donated a stem cell graft to a child with acute lymphoblastic leukemia.

This clonotype was observed a few times. The chain combines TRBV7-8 with TRBJ2-1, with TRBD2 identical over 11 bases. Looked up from germline, CDR1 is SGHVS and CDR2 is FQNEAQ. V was clipped by 3 bases and J by 6 bases; unmatched bases: 4. There are 15 residues in the CDR3. The CDR3 bases are TGTGCCAGCAGCTTCGGGACTAGCGGAGTCAATGAGCAGTTCTTC. It yields the protein CASSFGTSGVNEQFF.

The chain uses TRBV15 and TRBJ2-1; tentative D call: TRBD2 (5 bases). The V and J ends lost 0 bases and 3 bases respectively, with 15 bases between them. CDR3 size: 17 residues. Germline-derived CDR1 and CDR2 are LNHNV and YYDKDF (reference sequence). The CDR3 spells CATSRDRGGLSYNEQFF. The CDR3 nucleotides read TGTGCCACCAGCAGAGATCGTGGCGGGTTAAGCTACAATGAGCAGTTCTTC.

Many counts were recorded for this clonotype. The chain recombines TRBV12-3 or TRBV12-4 with TRBJ2-3; D remains ambiguous. V was shortened by 2 bases and J by 4 bases, with 10 bases between the two germline ends. This CDR3 is 14 amino acids long. CDR3 coding DNA: TGTGCCAGCAGTTTATTTGGTTTGTCAGATACGCAGTATTTT. Its protein product is CASSLFGLSDTQYF.

J is TRBJ2-6 and V is TRBV3-1, with a possible D match to TRBD2 (6 bases). This CDR3 has 18 amino acids. Germline V CDR1 and CDR2: LGHDT, YNNKEL (reference sequence). In DNA, the CDR3 is TGTGCATGCTGTTTAGTGGGGCGGGGCGGTAGTGGGGCCAACGTCCTGACTTTC. Translated: CACCLVGRGGSGANVLTF.

The sample holds many counts of this clonotype. The gene calls are TRBV7-2 and TRBJ2-4; 11 bases map to TRBD2. The V segment lost 7 bases and the J segment 0 bases; nucleotides outside the gene matches: 8. The CDR3 loop spans 17 amino acids. Germline CDR1 reads SGHTA; CDR2 reads FQGNSA. CDR3 bases: TGTGCCAGCATCCTAGGAGGACTAGCGGGAGCCAAAAACATTCAGTACTTC. It yields the protein CASILGGLAGAKNIQYF.

The J gene is TRBJ2-3, the V gene TRBV12-3 or TRBV12-4; tentative D call: TRBD2 (5 bases). There are 16 residues in the CDR3. The V end lost 5 bases, the J end lost 6 bases, and 21 bases lay between the germline ends. The CDR3, as DNA: TGTGCCAGCAGTCAACCGGACTTTTCTAGGGTGGATACGCAGTATTTT. Translation gives CASSQPDFSRVDTQYF.

The chain is built from TRBV4-1 and TRBJ2-7; no clear D gene. Germline V CDR1 and CDR2: MGHRA, YSYEKL. This CDR3 comprises 16 residues. V gave up 0 bases and J gave up 6 bases, with 18 bases separating them. CDR3 coding DNA: TGCGCCAGCAGCCAAGATATCGGAGATTTCCCGCTCGAGCAGTACTTC. Protein sequence: CASSQDIGDFPLEQYF.

A few counts support this clonotype. The chain joins TRBV7-2 to TRBJ1-2, with 7 bases aligning to TRBD1. The CDR3 contains 13 residues. The J segment lost 8 bases and the V segment lost 3 bases, leaving 6 bases of the junction unmatched. Germline V CDR1 and CDR2: SGHTA, FQGNSA. This CDR3 is CASSFRDSLGYTF. CDR3 DNA sequence: TGTGCCAGCAGCTTCCGGGACAGCCTCGGCTACACCTTC.

In its sample, this clonotype was seen a few times. This chain uses TRBV15 with TRBJ2-1; weak D call: TRBD2 (5 bases). This CDR3 has 14 residues. Germline CDR1 reads LNHNV; CDR2 reads YYDKDF (reference sequence). Trimming shortened V by 0 bases and J by 10 bases, and 13 bases separated the two germline ends. The CDR3 nucleotides read TGTGCCACCAGCAGAGATTCGAGCGGTAGCGAGCAGTTCTTC. It is translated as CATSRDSSGSEQFF.

The chain recombines TRBV7-2 with TRBJ2-1; D is undetermined. The V gene's germline CDR1 is SGHTA and CDR2 FQGNSA. Trimming took off 5 bases at V and 13 bases at J, with 15 bases between the two ends. The CDR3 spans 12 residues. In DNA form, the CDR3 reads TGTGCCAGCAGCCTTTCCTATTACGGCCAGTTCTTC. Its translation is CASSLSYYGQFF.

The table lists this clonotype with a few counts. The rearrangement joins TRBV20-1 to TRBJ2-7; 11 positions match TRBD2. This CDR3 contains 14 residues. Per germline, CDR1 DFQATT and CDR2 SNEGSKA (reference sequence). Unmatched junction bases numbered 3, after V lost 2 bases and J lost 3 bases. The CDR3: CSARPGLADYEQYF. As DNA, the CDR3 is TGCAGTGCTAGACCGGGACTAGCGGACTACGAGCAGTACTTC.

At least ten counts were recorded for this clonotype. The CDR3 region is CASSQVNSEQYF. The CDR3 bases are TGTGCCAGCAGCCAAGTGAATAGCGAGCAGTACTTC. This rearrangement joins TRBV3-1 to TRBJ2-7; D gene uncertain. The germline CDR1 and CDR2 sequences are LGHDT and YNNKEL (reference sequence). The CDR3 sequence is 12 residues long. The ends were cut back, 1 base at V and 6 bases at J, with 7 bases in the middle.

This clonotype came up many times. V gene TRBV28 combines with J gene TRBJ1-5, with 10 bases identical to TRBD1. The CDR3 consists of 17 residues. V lost 11 bases, J lost 3 bases, and 16 bases stayed unmatched. Per germline, CDR1 MDHEN and CDR2 SYDVKM. CDR3 sequence reads: CAGGNDRGRKVNQPQHF. The CDR3 DNA reads as TGTGCCGGGGGAAACGACAGGGGGCGAAAGGTCAATCAGCCCCAGCATTTT.

This clonotype was detected ten times or more. The chain employs TRBV5-1 and TRBJ2-5, with no clear D. Germline CDR1 is SGHRS and CDR2 is YFSETQ. Trimming took 4 bases from V and 4 from J, leaving 14 bases between them. The CDR3 is 14 residues long. CDR3 sequence reads: CASSPLRFGETQYF. The CDR3 region has the DNA TGCGCCAGCAGCCCTCTCCGATTTGGAGAGACCCAGTACTTC.

The J gene is TRBJ2-4, the V gene TRBV11-1, with D hard to call. The CDR3 length is 17 residues. CDR1 SGHAT and CDR2 FQDESV come from the germline V gene (reference sequence). V lost 5 bases, J lost 0 bases, and 17 bases lay in between. The CDR3 DNA reads as TGTGCCAGCAGCCGAGGTCTGTTGGAAGGAGCCAAAAACATTCAGTACTTC. Amino acid sequence: CASSRGLLEGAKNIQYF.

This clonotype was counted ten times or more. The chain has TRBV28 and TRBJ2-1, with D uncertain. CDR1 MDHEN and CDR2 SYDVKM come from the germline V gene. The CDR3 sequence is 13 residues long. Trimming took 5 bases from V and 6 from J, leaving 11 bases between them. The CDR3 sequence is CASSGVNFNEQFF. CDR3 sequence (DNA): TGTGCCAGCAGTGGAGTGAACTTCAATGAGCAGTTCTTC.

The chain has TRBV7-9 and TRBJ2-7, with a tentative D call TRBD2 (6 bases). The CDR3 consists of 14 residues. CDR1 and CDR2 (germline): SEHNR, FQNEAQ (reference sequence). V lost 5 bases and J lost 3, with 14 bases in between. The CDR3 DNA reads as TGTGCCAGCAGCACCCAAGGAGGGATCTACGAGCAGTACTTC. Protein product: CASSTQGGIYEQYF.

This chain joins TRBV27 and TRBJ1-4; 7 positions match TRBD1. The germline gives CDR1 MNHEY, CDR2 SMNVEV (reference sequence). Trimming took 2 bases from V and 7 from J; bases not matched to a gene: 10. This CDR3 has 16 amino acids. The CDR3 DNA reads as TGTGCCAGCAGTTTACGCTACGACAGGGAGGGTGAAAAACTGTTTTTT. As protein: CASSLRYDREGEKLFF.

The J gene is TRBJ2-3, the V gene TRBV7-8; 12 positions match TRBD1. J lost 8 bases, V lost 7 bases, and 13 bases had no gene match. This CDR3 is built from 16 residues. CDR1 SGHVS and CDR2 FQNEAQ come from the germline V gene. This CDR3 reads CASIDPGTGGYGTQYF. The CDR3 nucleotides read TGTGCCAGCATCGACCCCGGGACAGGGGGCTATGGTACGCAGTATTTT.

In its sample, this clonotype was seen a few times. This rearrangement joins TRBV20-1 to TRBJ2-5, with D possibly TRBD2 on 5 matching bases. This CDR3 region has 13 residues. The V and J ends lost 6 bases and 5 bases respectively, with 16 bases between them. Germline values: CDR1 DFQATT, CDR2 SNEGSKA (reference sequence). The CDR3 protein is CSATAAVAETQYF. The CDR3 bases are TGCAGTGCCACGGCAGCGGTTGCCGAGACCCAGTACTTC.

In nucleotides, the CDR3 is TGTGCCAGCAGCTTATCCGCAGGGCGTGGGGAGACCCAGTACTTC. It translates to CASSLSAGRGETQYF. V and J are TRBV11-1 and TRBJ2-5; the D gene is possibly TRBD1 (5 bases). Deletions cut 2 bases from V and 5 bases from J, with 15 bases between. The germline CDR1 and CDR2 sequences are SGHAT and FQDESV (reference sequence). The CDR3 is 15 amino acids. The full variable domain, with the rest looked up from reference TRBV11-1 and TRBJ2-5, is EAEVAQSPRYKITEKSQAVAFWCDPISGHATLYWYRQILGQGPELLVQFQDESVVDDSQLPKDRFSAERLKGVDSTLKIQPAELGDSAMYLCASSLSAGRGETQYFGPGTRLLVL.

This chain links TRBV5-1 with TRBJ2-7; D ambiguous. This CDR3 spans 16 amino acids. Germline V gene data show CDR1 as SGHRS and CDR2 as YFSETQ. Deletions cut 0 bases from V and 1 base from J, with 14 bases between. As DNA, the CDR3 is TGCGCCAGCAGCTTGGAGGGTCGGGTCCCTTCCTACGAGCAGTACTTC. It yields the protein CASSLEGRVPSYEQYF.

This clonotype was seen many times. V and J are TRBV4-1 and TRBJ2-5, with 7 bases lining up with TRBD1. Germline CDR1 and CDR2: MGHRA and YSYEKL. V shed 4 bases and J 4 bases; nucleotides not matched to a gene: 3. The CDR3 covers 13 residues. The CDR3 DNA is TGCGCCAGCAGCCCCCGGACAGGAGAGACCCAGTACTTC. It yields the protein CASSPRTGETQYF.

The rearrangement uses TRBV5-1 and TRBJ1-1; D is ambiguous. The CDR3 has 17 amino acids. The V gene lost 0 bases and the J gene lost 0 bases, with 15 bases spanning the gap. The germline V gene encodes CDR1 SGHRS and CDR2 YFSETQ. As DNA, the CDR3 is TGCGCCAGCAGCTTGGCCGGGCCGGGCAGAATGAACACTGAAGCTTTCTTT. This translates into CASSLAGPGRMNTEAFF. The variable domain in full, with the rest retrieved from reference TRBV5-1 and TRBJ1-1, is KAGVTQTPRYLIKTRGQQVTLSCSPISGHRSVSWYQQTPGQGLQFLFEYFSETQRNKGNFPGRFSGRQFSNSRSEMNVSTLELGDSALYLCASSLAGPGRMNTEAFFGQGTRLTVV.

J is TRBJ1-1 and V is TRBV18; D is perhaps TRBD1 (5 bases). The CDR3 has 14 residues. The germline V gene encodes CDR1 KGHSH and CDR2 LQKENI. V was trimmed by 2 bases and J by 4 bases, leaving 11 bases between them. CDR3 residues: CASSPKGHGTEAFF. In DNA, the CDR3 is TGTGCCAGCTCACCAAAGGGGCACGGCACTGAAGCTTTCTTT.

This clonotype was counted between two and nine times. This chain uses TRBV10-3 with TRBJ1-2; D is uncertain. The CDR3 is 15 residues long. V was clipped by 2 bases and J by 0 bases, with 10 bases between them. The germline gives CDR1 ENHRY, CDR2 SYGVKD. The CDR3 region has the DNA TGTGCCATCAGTGAGGACGGCCGCCCTAACTATGGCTACACCTTC. This translates into CAISEDGRPNYGYTF.

V usage is TRBV7-2 and J usage is TRBJ2-7; 7 bases align to TRBD1. Germline values: CDR1 SGHTA, CDR2 FQGNSA. The CDR3 loop spans 15 amino acids. J was trimmed by 3 bases and V by 5 bases; bases with no gene match: 10. The CDR3 DNA is TGTGCCAGCAGCCCCCCTAATAACAGGGGCTACGAGCAGTACTTC. It codes for CASSPPNNRGYEQYF.